The present T cell receptor (beta chain) was sequenced within a study of Ad26.COV2.S vaccination and SARS-CoV-2 variants. Concerning this clone: The antigen is unknown.

Using immunoSEQ multiplex PCR, the repertoire was profiled, and TCRdb retains in-frame clones only, with some absent. The sample yields approximately 400,000 clones, about 85% seen once. The CDR3 extends over 16 amino acids. Germline loops: CDR1 SGHRS, CDR2 YFSETQ. The ends lost 2 bases at V and 2 bases at J; junction bases unmatched: 8. Stated treatment: around 19 received Ad26.COV2.S at low or high dose, single or two shots; roughly 5 received placebo; per-sample allocation not given. Specimen acquisition occurred on day 63 following the initial vaccine or placebo injection. Findings of the study overall: Relative to placebo recipients, vaccine recipients exhibited elevated spike-specific TCR breadth.

The origin of this receptor is a person aged 18-65 years who received the Ad26.COV2.S COVID-19 vaccine or a placebo. This rearrangement joins TRBV5-1 to TRBJ2-5; 8 nucleotides align to TRBD2. Specimen: peripheral blood, collected in a trial of Ad26.COV2.S vaccine versus placebo. In nucleotides, the CDR3 is TGCGCCAGCAGCTTTGCGGGGGGCGTTCTTCAAGAGACCCAGTACTTC. Residues: CASSFAGGVLQETQYF.